Presented here are 8 T cell receptor beta chains from one specimen sequenced in a study of T cells after yellow fever vaccination. In TCRdb, the 5' RACE reads were re-called with MiXCR into one record per CDR3 protein. The data show under 30,000 distinct CDR3 sequences, around 5% seen once. The sequencing used CD8+ T cells sorted from PBMCs, collected 10 days after the yellow fever booster vaccination. The receptors stem from a man younger than 45 who received the YFV17D yellow fever vaccine.

This clonotype was detected many times. The chain has TRBV5-4 and TRBJ2-1; maybe TRBD1 (6 bases). The CDR3 length is 14 residues. V was trimmed by 5 bases and J by 6 bases, leaving 15 bases between them. Germline CDR1 is SGHNT and CDR2 is YYREEE (reference sequence). CDR3 sequence: CASRVTGLGNEQFF. CDR3 nucleotides: TGTGCCAGCAGGGTGACAGGTTTGGGCAATGAGCAGTTCTTC.

This clonotype was seen ten or more times. The gene calls are TRBV27 and TRBJ2-5, with 7 nucleotides matching TRBD1. J gave up 2 bases and V 6 bases, and 6 bases lay outside the gene matches. The CDR3 spans 14 residues. The germline V gene has CDR1 MNHEY and CDR2 SMNVEV (reference sequence). The CDR3 region has the DNA TGTGCCAGCAGCCCCGAGACAGGGCAAGAGACCCAGTACTTC. This gives the protein CASSPETGQETQYF.

This clonotype was counted ten times or more. The J gene is TRBJ2-1, the V gene TRBV29-1; TRBD2 matches at 9 bases. The CDR3 loop spans 13 amino acids. Germline CDR1 is SQVTM and CDR2 is ANQGSEA. Trimming at V came to 6 bases and at J to 7 bases, leaving 7 bases not matched to a gene. The CDR3 protein is CSVPSGIGNEQFF. The CDR3 nucleotides read TGCAGCGTCCCTAGCGGGATTGGGAATGAGCAGTTCTTC.

This clonotype was detected ten times or more. This chain joins TRBV4-1 and TRBJ2-7, with TRBD2 matching over 7 bases. This CDR3 is 15 amino acids long. The germline gives CDR1 MGHRA, CDR2 YSYEKL. V shed 2 bases, J shed 3 bases, and the junction held 7 bases outside the gene matches. In DNA, the CDR3 is TGCGCCAGCAGCCAATACAGCGGGAACAACTACGAGCAGTACTTC. Protein: CASSQYSGNNYEQYF.

This clonotype was counted a few times. The rearrangement links TRBV9 to TRBJ2-1, with unresolved D. V was trimmed by 0 bases and J by 8 bases, leaving 12 bases between them. The CDR3 has 14 amino acids. Looked up from germline, CDR1 is SGDLS and CDR2 is YYNGEE. CDR3 DNA: TGTGCCAGCAGCGTAGGGGATAGTCTCGATGAGCAGTTCTTC. Its translation is CASSVGDSLDEQFF.

This clonotype was counted ten times or more. V usage is TRBV12-3 or TRBV12-4 and J usage is TRBJ2-2, with TRBD1 identical over 8 bases. This CDR3 region has 15 residues. J lost 3 bases, V lost 5 bases, and 5 bases had no gene match. Here the CDR3 reads CASSATGGDTGELFF. As DNA, the CDR3 is TGTGCCAGCAGTGCCACAGGGGGTGACACCGGGGAGCTGTTTTTT.

Many counts were recorded for this clonotype. The rearrangement joins TRBV20-1 to TRBJ2-1; unclear D gene. Germline CDR1 and CDR2: DFQATT and SNEGSKA (reference sequence). This CDR3 is built from 14 residues. V shed 6 bases and J shed 4 bases, with 16 bases lying between them. The CDR3 DNA reads TGCAGTGCCACTATCCAGGAAGAATACAATGAGCAGTTCTTC. It codes for CSATIQEEYNEQFF.

This clonotype was recorded many times. The gene calls are TRBV20-1 and TRBJ2-1; a possible D gene is TRBD1 (6 bases). The CDR3 loop spans 14 amino acids. The germline V gene encodes CDR1 DFQATT and CDR2 SNEGSKA (reference sequence). V shed 3 bases and J shed 7 bases, with 16 bases lying between them. CDR3: CSARGGGEVNEQFF. The DNA of the CDR3 is TGCAGTGCTAGGGGTGGGGGCGAGGTAAATGAGCAGTTCTTC.